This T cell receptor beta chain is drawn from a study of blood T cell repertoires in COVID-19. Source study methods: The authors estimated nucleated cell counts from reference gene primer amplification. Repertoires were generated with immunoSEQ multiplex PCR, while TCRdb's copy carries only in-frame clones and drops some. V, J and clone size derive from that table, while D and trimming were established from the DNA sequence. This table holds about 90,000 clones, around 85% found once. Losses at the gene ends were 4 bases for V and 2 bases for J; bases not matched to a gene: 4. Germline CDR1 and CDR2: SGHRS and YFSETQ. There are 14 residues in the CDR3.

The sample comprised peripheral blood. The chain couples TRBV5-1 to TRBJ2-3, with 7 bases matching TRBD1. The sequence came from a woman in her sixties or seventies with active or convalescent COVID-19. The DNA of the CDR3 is TGCGCCAGCAGCCAAGGGGGCATCACAGATACGCAGTATTTT. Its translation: CASSQGGITDTQYF.